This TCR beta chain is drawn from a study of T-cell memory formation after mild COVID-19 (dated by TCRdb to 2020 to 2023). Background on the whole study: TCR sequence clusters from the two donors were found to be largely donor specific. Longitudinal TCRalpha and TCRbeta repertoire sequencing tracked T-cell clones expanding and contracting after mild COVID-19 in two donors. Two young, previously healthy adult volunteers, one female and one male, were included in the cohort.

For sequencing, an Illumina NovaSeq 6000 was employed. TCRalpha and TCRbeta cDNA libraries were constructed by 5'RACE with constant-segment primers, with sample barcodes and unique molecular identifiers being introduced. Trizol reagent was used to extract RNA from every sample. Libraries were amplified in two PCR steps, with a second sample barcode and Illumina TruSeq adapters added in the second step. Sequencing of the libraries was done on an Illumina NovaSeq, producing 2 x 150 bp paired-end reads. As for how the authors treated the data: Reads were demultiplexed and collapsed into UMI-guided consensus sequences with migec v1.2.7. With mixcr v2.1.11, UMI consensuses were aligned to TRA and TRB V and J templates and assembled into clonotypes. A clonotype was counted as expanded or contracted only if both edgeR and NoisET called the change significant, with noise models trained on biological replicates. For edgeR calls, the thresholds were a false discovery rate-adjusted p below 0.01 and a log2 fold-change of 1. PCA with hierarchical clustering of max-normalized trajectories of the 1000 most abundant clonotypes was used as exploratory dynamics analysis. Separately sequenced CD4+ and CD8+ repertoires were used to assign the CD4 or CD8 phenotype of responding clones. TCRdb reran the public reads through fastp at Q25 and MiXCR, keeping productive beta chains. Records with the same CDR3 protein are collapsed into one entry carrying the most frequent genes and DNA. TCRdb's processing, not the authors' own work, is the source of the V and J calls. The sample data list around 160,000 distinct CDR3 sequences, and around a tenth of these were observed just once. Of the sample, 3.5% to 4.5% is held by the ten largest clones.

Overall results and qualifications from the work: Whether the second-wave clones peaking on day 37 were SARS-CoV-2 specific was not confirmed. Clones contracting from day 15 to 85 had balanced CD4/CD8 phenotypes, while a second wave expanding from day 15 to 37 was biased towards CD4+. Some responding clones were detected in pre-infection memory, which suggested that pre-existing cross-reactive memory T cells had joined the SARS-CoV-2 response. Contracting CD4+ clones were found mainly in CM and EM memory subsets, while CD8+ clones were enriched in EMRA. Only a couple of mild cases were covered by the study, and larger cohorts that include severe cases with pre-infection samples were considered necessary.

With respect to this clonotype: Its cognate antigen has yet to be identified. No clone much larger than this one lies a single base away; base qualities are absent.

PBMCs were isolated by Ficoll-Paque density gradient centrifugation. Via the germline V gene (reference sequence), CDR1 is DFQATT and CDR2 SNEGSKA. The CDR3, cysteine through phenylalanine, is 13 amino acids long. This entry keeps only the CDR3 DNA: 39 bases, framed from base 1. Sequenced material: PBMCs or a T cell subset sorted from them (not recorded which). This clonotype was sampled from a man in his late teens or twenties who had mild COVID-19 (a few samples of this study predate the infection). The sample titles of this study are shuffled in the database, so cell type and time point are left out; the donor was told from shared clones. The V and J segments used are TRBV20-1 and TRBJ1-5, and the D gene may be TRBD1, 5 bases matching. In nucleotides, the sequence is TGCAGCGGGGGATTCGGACGCAATCAGCCCCAGCATTTT. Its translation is CSGGFGRNQPQHF.